Included here is one TCR beta chain sequence, with context. This record comes from a study of OX40 agonist ivuxolimab in advanced cancers. Whole-study context: Those enrolled were roughly 85% male, with a mean age of around 58 years and ages from about 20 to 79.

The CDR3 covers 13 residues. Germline V gene sequence: CDR1 SGHAT, CDR2 FQNNGV. V lost 1 base and J lost 5, with 8 bases in between. Produced via immunoSEQ multiplex PCR; TCRdb's table is partial and in-frame only. The sample lists approximately 70,000 clones; roughly 82% were seen once. Sampling of blood occurred at baseline, cycle 4 day 1, and cycle 7 day 1. Source: CD4+ or CD8+ T cells sorted from blood, taken in a trial of the OX40 agonist ivuxolimab. The chain has TRBV11-2 and TRBJ2-5, with D tentatively TRBD1 or TRBD2 (5 bases each). This TCR came from an adult with an advanced solid tumor such as melanoma, head and neck, liver or kidney cancer. DNA of the CDR3: TGTGCCAGCAGCTTAGCCAGGGAGGAGACCCAGTACTTC. Encoded protein: CASSLAREETQYF.